The rows below give T cell receptor beta chains drawn from one sample of a study of cytotoxic CD8 clonotypes in ibrutinib-treated CLL. Measured with immunoSEQ multiplex PCR; TCRdb has only the in-frame clones, and not every one. The top ten hold about 30% of the sample, which has 20,000 to 25,000 clones, about 70% seen once. Sequencing used PBMCs, obtained after 24 months of ibrutinib treatment. The receptors originated from a human donor with chronic lymphocytic leukemia. CDR3s include the opening cysteine and the closing phenylalanine or tryptophan. The D gene is left open where the match is weak. Part of the rows lack a size; the others show once, few, many or a class for expanded clones.

J gene: TRBJ1-1; V gene: TRBV14; D gene: .; clone size: few; CDR3 protein: CASSLSGLEAFF; CDR3 DNA: TGTGCCAGCAGCCTGTCGGGGCTTGAAGCTTTCTTT
J gene: TRBJ1-1; V gene: TRBV9; D gene: .; clone size: once; CDR3 protein: CASSVAAGESEAFF; CDR3 DNA: TGTGCCAGCAGCGTAGCGGCAGGGGAGTCTGAAGCTTTCTTT
J gene: TRBJ1-1; V gene: TRBV6-1; D gene: .; clone size: .; CDR3 protein: CASSEWWPRHNTEAFF; CDR3 DNA: TGTGCCAGCAGTGAATGGTGGCCCCGCCATAACACTGAAGCTTTCTTT
J gene: TRBJ2-4; V gene: TRBV7-9; D gene: .; clone size: .; CDR3 protein: CASSLAVEGIQYF; CDR3 DNA: TGTGCCAGCAGCTTAGCAGTAGAGGGCATTCAGTACTTC
J gene: TRBJ2-2; V gene: TRBV5-4; D gene: TRBD2; clone size: .; CDR3 protein: CASSLRASGGADTGELFF; CDR3 DNA: TGTGCCAGCAGCTTGAGGGCTAGCGGGGGGGCCGACACCGGGGAGCTGTTTTTT
J gene: TRBJ2-1; V gene: TRBV15; D gene: .; clone size: .; CDR3 protein: CATSQSTSVENEQFF; CDR3 DNA: TGTGCCACCTCTCAGAGTACCAGCGTTGAGAATGAGCAGTTCTTC
J gene: TRBJ2-1; V gene: TRBV2; D gene: TRBD2; clone size: few; CDR3 protein: CASTRLAGTVNEQFF; CDR3 DNA: TGTGCCAGCACTCGGCTAGCGGGTACTGTTAATGAGCAGTTCTTC
J gene: TRBJ1-3; V gene: TRBV13; D gene: .; clone size: .; CDR3 protein: CASSSRGGKGNTIYF; CDR3 DNA: TGTGCCAGCAGCTCGAGAGGGGGAAAGGGAAACACCATATATTTT
J gene: TRBJ2-7; V gene: TRBV4-1; D gene: .; clone size: once; CDR3 protein: CASSQDIPATYEQYF; CDR3 DNA: TGCGCCAGCAGCCAAGATATTCCCGCAACCTACGAGCAGTACTTC
J gene: TRBJ2-1; V gene: TRBV11-2; D gene: .; clone size: .; CDR3 protein: CASSLEVEGFF; CDR3 DNA: TGTGCCAGCAGCTTAGAAGTTGAGGGGTTCTTC
J gene: TRBJ1-5; V gene: TRBV19; D gene: TRBD1; clone size: .; CDR3 protein: CASAGGGSNQPQHF; CDR3 DNA: TGTGCCAGTGCAGGGGGCGGAAGCAATCAGCCCCAGCATTTT
J gene: TRBJ1-6; V gene: TRBV30; D gene: TRBD1; clone size: few; CDR3 protein: CAWSVGQGGPLHF; CDR3 DNA: TGTGCCTGGAGTGTCGGACAGGGCGGACCCCTCCACTTT
J gene: TRBJ1-5; V gene: TRBV4-1; D gene: .; clone size: .; CDR3 protein: CASSQGGYSNQPQHF; CDR3 DNA: TGCGCCAGCAGCCAAGGGGGATATAGCAATCAGCCCCAGCATTTT
J gene: TRBJ2-1; V gene: TRBV11-2; D gene: TRBD1; clone size: once; CDR3 protein: CASSYTGDPYNEQFF; CDR3 DNA: TGTGCCAGCAGCTACACAGGGGATCCCTACAATGAGCAGTTCTTC
J gene: TRBJ1-1; V gene: TRBV5-4; D gene: .; clone size: few; CDR3 protein: CASSFSSGGTEAFF; CDR3 DNA: TGTGCCAGCAGCTTTTCTTCGGGCGGCACTGAAGCTTTCTTT
J gene: TRBJ2-3; V gene: TRBV4-1; D gene: .; clone size: .; CDR3 protein: CASSQVGRTRIYADTQYF; CDR3 DNA: TGCGCCAGCAGCCAAGTTGGTCGGACACGCATTTACGCAGATACGCAGTATTTT
J gene: TRBJ2-5; V gene: TRBV16; D gene: .; clone size: .; CDR3 protein: CASSQSGRGERTQYF; CDR3 DNA: TGTGCCAGCAGCCAATCTGGCAGGGGGGAACGGACCCAGTACTTC
J gene: TRBJ2-5; V gene: TRBV11-3; D gene: .; clone size: .; CDR3 protein: CASSLQSRGPQETQYF; CDR3 DNA: TGTGCCAGCAGCTTACAATCGCGGGGTCCTCAAGAGACCCAGTACTTC
J gene: TRBJ2-5; V gene: TRBV5-1; D gene: .; clone size: .; CDR3 protein: CASSLGSQETQYF; CDR3 DNA: TGCGCCAGCAGCTTGGGTTCCCAAGAGACCCAGTACTTC
J gene: TRBJ1-1; V gene: TRBV11-2; D gene: TRBD1; clone size: .; CDR3 protein: CASSPQGNEAFF; CDR3 DNA: TGTGCCAGCAGCCCACAGGGGAATGAAGCTTTCTTT
J gene: TRBJ1-1; V gene: TRBV19; D gene: TRBD1; clone size: .; CDR3 protein: CASSFRQGRDTEAFF; CDR3 DNA: TGTGCCAGTAGTTTTCGACAGGGGAGGGACACTGAAGCTTTCTTT
J gene: TRBJ1-5; V gene: TRBV19; D gene: .; clone size: .; CDR3 protein: CASSLVRDNQPQHF; CDR3 DNA: TGTGCCAGCAGCTTGGTCAGGGACAATCAGCCCCAGCATTTT
J gene: TRBJ2-3; V gene: TRBV10-1; D gene: .; clone size: .; CDR3 protein: CASSNEGITDTQYF; CDR3 DNA: TGCGCCAGCTCGAACGAAGGGATCACAGATACGCAGTATTTT
J gene: TRBJ1-1; V gene: TRBV19; D gene: TRBD1; clone size: .; CDR3 protein: CASSPSRDSTEAFF; CDR3 DNA: TGTGCCAGTAGCCCCAGCCGGGACAGCACTGAAGCTTTCTTT
J gene: TRBJ1-3; V gene: TRBV7-2; D gene: .; clone size: few; CDR3 protein: CASSPRTAGNTIYF; CDR3 DNA: TGTGCCAGCAGCCCCCGGACAGCGGGAAACACCATATATTTT
J gene: TRBJ2-2; V gene: TRBV30; D gene: TRBD1; clone size: .; CDR3 protein: CAWRATGTGSTGELLF; CDR3 DNA: TGTGCCTGGAGGGCTACCGGGACAGGGAGTACCGGGGAGCTGCTTTTT
J gene: TRBJ1-2; V gene: TRBV5-4; D gene: .; clone size: few; CDR3 protein: CASSPPGSAWDGYTF; CDR3 DNA: TGTGCCAGCAGCCCCCCCGGCAGCGCTTGGGATGGCTACACCTTC
J gene: TRBJ2-5; V gene: TRBV2; D gene: .; clone size: .; CDR3 protein: CARGRLPGVGETQYF; CDR3 DNA: TGTGCCAGGGGGAGGTTACCAGGGGTTGGAGAGACCCAGTACTTC
J gene: TRBJ1-2; V gene: TRBV29-1; D gene: .; clone size: .; CDR3 protein: CSVWTDYGYTF; CDR3 DNA: TGCAGCGTTTGGACCGACTATGGCTACACCTTC
J gene: TRBJ1-1; V gene: TRBV5-2; D gene: .; clone size: .; CDR3 protein: CASSLVSTEAFF; CDR3 DNA: TGTGCCAGCAGCTTAGTGAGTACTGAAGCTTTCTTT
J gene: TRBJ1-2; V gene: TRBV7-9; D gene: .; clone size: .; CDR3 protein: CASSLSQLANYGYTF; CDR3 DNA: TGTGCCAGCAGCTTATCACAGTTAGCTAACTATGGCTACACCTTC
J gene: TRBJ1-6; V gene: TRBV11-2; D gene: TRBD1; clone size: .; CDR3 protein: CASSWQGQNNSPLHF; CDR3 DNA: TGTGCCAGCAGCTGGCAGGGACAGAATAATTCACCCCTCCACTTT
J gene: TRBJ1-1; V gene: TRBV10-3; D gene: .; clone size: .; CDR3 protein: CANSRDPDLNTEAFF; CDR3 DNA: TGTGCCAACTCCCGGGACCCAGACTTGAACACTGAAGCTTTCTTT
J gene: TRBJ2-1; V gene: TRBV5-1; D gene: TRBD2; clone size: .; CDR3 protein: CASSFSSGGAVEQFF; CDR3 DNA: TGCGCCAGCAGCTTCTCTAGCGGGGGGGCCGTAGAGCAGTTCTTC
J gene: TRBJ1-6; V gene: TRBV4-1; D gene: TRBD1; clone size: .; CDR3 protein: CASSQDSGQAGTRNSPLHF; CDR3 DNA: TGCGCCAGCAGCCAAGATTCTGGACAGGCAGGGACCCGGAATTCACCCCTCCACTTT
J gene: TRBJ2-1; V gene: TRBV15; D gene: TRBD1; clone size: .; CDR3 protein: CATSRVRGTGFNEQFF; CDR3 DNA: TGTGCCACCAGCAGGGTCCGCGGGACAGGCTTCAATGAGCAGTTCTTC
J gene: TRBJ2-4; V gene: TRBV7-9; D gene: TRBD1; clone size: .; CDR3 protein: CASSLAQGDKNIQYF; CDR3 DNA: TGTGCCAGCAGCTTAGCACAGGGGGACAAAAACATTCAGTACTTC
J gene: TRBJ2-1; V gene: TRBV18; D gene: .; clone size: .; CDR3 protein: CASSALGSSYNEQFF; CDR3 DNA: TGTGCCAGCTCAGCCTTGGGGAGCTCCTACAATGAGCAGTTCTTC
J gene: TRBJ2-1; V gene: TRBV19; D gene: .; clone size: once; CDR3 protein: CASSDTFTLNEQFF; CDR3 DNA: TGTGCCAGTAGTGACACCTTCACCCTGAATGAGCAGTTCTTC
J gene: TRBJ1-1; V gene: TRBV2; D gene: .; clone size: once; CDR3 protein: CASSETLNTEAFF; CDR3 DNA: TGTGCCAGCAGTGAAACTCTGAACACTGAAGCTTTCTTT
J gene: TRBJ2-5; V gene: TRBV27; D gene: TRBD1; clone size: few; CDR3 protein: CASSSGTGGKETQYF; CDR3 DNA: TGTGCCAGCAGTTCAGGGACAGGGGGGAAAGAGACCCAGTACTTC
J gene: TRBJ1-4; V gene: TRBV7-9; D gene: .; clone size: .; CDR3 protein: CASSLGLANEKLFF; CDR3 DNA: TGTGCCAGCAGCTTAGGTCTGGCTAATGAAAAACTGTTTTTT
J gene: TRBJ1-1; V gene: TRBV29-1; D gene: .; clone size: few; CDR3 protein: CSASQVLNTEAFF; CDR3 DNA: TGCAGCGCATCACAGGTTTTGAACACTGAAGCTTTCTTT
J gene: TRBJ1-1; V gene: TRBV7-9; D gene: .; clone size: once; CDR3 protein: CASTTGGGPEAFF; CDR3 DNA: TGTGCCAGCACCACGGGCGGGGGTCCTGAAGCTTTCTTT
J gene: TRBJ2-7; V gene: TRBV11-2; D gene: .; clone size: once; CDR3 protein: CASSLGHEQYF; CDR3 DNA: TGTGCCAGCAGCTTAGGGCACGAGCAGTACTTC
J gene: TRBJ1-5; V gene: TRBV7-9; D gene: .; clone size: .; CDR3 protein: CASSFGDQPQHF; CDR3 DNA: TGTGCCAGCAGCTTCGGGGATCAGCCCCAGCATTTT
J gene: TRBJ2-3; V gene: TRBV23-1; D gene: TRBD1; clone size: few; CDR3 protein: CASSLSSGTGNTDTQYF; CDR3 DNA: TGCGCCAGCAGTCTTTCTTCCGGGACAGGGAACACAGATACGCAGTATTTT
J gene: TRBJ1-6; V gene: TRBV4-1; D gene: .; clone size: medium-sized; CDR3 protein: CASSGWLTSNSPLHF; CDR3 DNA: TGCGCCAGCAGCGGGTGGTTGACAAGTAATTCACCCCTCCACTTT